This passage covers 4 T cell receptor beta chains from one sample sequenced in a study of blood T cell repertoires in COVID-19. Here immunoSEQ multiplex PCR was the method, and the copy in TCRdb shows in-frame clones only, minus some. The sample yields over 85,000 clones, 72% seen once. The specimen sequenced was peripheral blood. The receptor source for this set is an older woman with acute or convalescent COVID-19.

The chain carries TRBV15 and TRBJ2-5; 8 positions match TRBD2. V gave up 3 bases and J gave up 2 bases; unmatched junction bases: 2. The CDR3 is 14 residues long. Germline V gene data show CDR1 as LNHNV and CDR2 as YYDKDF (reference sequence). The chain's CDR3 is CATSSRGGQETQYF. The CDR3 nucleotides are TGTGCCACCAGCAGCCGGGGGGGGCAAGAGACCCAGTACTTC.

This clone was picked up one time. This chain joins TRBV7-8 and TRBJ1-1; possible D gene TRBD1, 5 bases. V was clipped by 2 bases and J by 0 bases, with 13 bases between them. The germline V gene encodes CDR1 SGHVS and CDR2 FQNEAQ. CDR3 length: 16 amino acids. The CDR3 region is CASSLNGAGMNTEAFF. The CDR3 DNA reads TGTGCCAGCAGCTTAAATGGGGCAGGGATGAACACTGAAGCTTTCTTT.

DNA for the CDR3: TGTGCCAGCAGGAGACAGGGCAGCTTACCTAATGAAAAACTGTTTTTT. Its translation is CASRRQGSLPNEKLFF. The chain is built from TRBV2 and TRBJ1-4; 7 bases match TRBD1. This CDR3 spans 16 amino acids. Germline V gene sequence: CDR1 SNHLY, CDR2 FYNNEI. The V gene end was trimmed by 6 bases and the J gene end by 3 bases; junction bases not matched to a gene: 10. Full variable domain (outside the CDR3, taken from reference TRBV2 and TRBJ1-4): EPEVTQTPSHQVTQMGQEVILRCVPISNHLYFYWYRQILGQKVEFLVSFYNNEISEKSEIFDDQFSVERPDGSNFTLKIRSTKLEDSAMYFCASRRQGSLPNEKLFFGSGTQLSVL.

The chain uses TRBV5-4 and TRBJ1-1; D might be TRBD1 (6 bases). The V gene's germline CDR1 is SGHNT and CDR2 YYREEE (reference sequence). This CDR3 is built from 13 residues. V was shortened by 0 bases and J by 12 bases, with 15 bases between the two germline ends. The CDR3 region is CASSLATGRGSFF. The DNA of the CDR3 is TGTGCCAGCAGCTTGGCCACAGGGCGAGGATCTTTCTTT.